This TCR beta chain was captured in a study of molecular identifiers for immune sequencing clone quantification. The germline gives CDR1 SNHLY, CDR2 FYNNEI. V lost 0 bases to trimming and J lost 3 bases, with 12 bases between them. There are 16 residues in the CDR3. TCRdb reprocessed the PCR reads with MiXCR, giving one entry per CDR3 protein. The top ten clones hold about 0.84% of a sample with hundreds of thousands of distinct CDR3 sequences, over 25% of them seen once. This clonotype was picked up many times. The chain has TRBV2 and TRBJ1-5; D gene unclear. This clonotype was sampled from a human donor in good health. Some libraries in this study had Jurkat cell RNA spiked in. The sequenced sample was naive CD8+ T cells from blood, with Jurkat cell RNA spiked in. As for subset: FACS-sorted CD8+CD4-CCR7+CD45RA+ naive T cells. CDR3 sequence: CASSEASRQLNQPQHF. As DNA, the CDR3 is TGTGCCAGCAGTGAAGCGTCGCGGCAGCTCAATCAGCCCCAGCATTTT.